Listed here are 22 T cell receptor beta chains from one sample, sequenced in a study of blood T cell repertoires in COVID-19. The method was immunoSEQ multiplex PCR; TCRdb's version includes in-frame clones alone and lacks a portion of them. The table shows tens of thousands of clones, with less than 85% occurring only once. Specimen: peripheral blood. The receptors derive from a man between 60 and 70 years old with acute or convalescent COVID-19.

As DNA, the CDR3 is TGTGCCAGCAGTTCCGGGACTAGCGGGACGAATGAGCAGTTCTTC. Amino acids: CASSSGTSGTNEQFF. The chain combines TRBV7-2 with TRBJ2-1; 13 nucleotides align to TRBD2. Trimming cost V 6 bases and J 7 bases; bases outside gene matches: 6. The CDR3 loop spans 15 amino acids. Germline values: CDR1 SGHTA, CDR2 FQGNSA.

This sequence joins TRBV3-1 (or the pseudogene TRBV3-2) and TRBJ1-1; TRBD1 matches 7 bases. CDR1 is LGHDT, CDR2 YNNKEL, per germline (reference sequence). The CDR3 is made up of 17 amino acids. The J segment lost 2 bases and the V segment lost 1 base, leaving 10 bases of the junction unmatched. As DNA, the CDR3 is TGTGCCAGCAGCCAAGGGACAGTCGGGACAGCCAACACTGAAGCTTTCTTT. It encodes CASSQGTVGTANTEAFF.

The sample holds one count of this clone. This chain uses TRBV7-7 with TRBJ1-3, with a possible D match to TRBD1 (5 bases). Per the germline V gene, CDR1 is SSHAT and CDR2 is FNYEAQ (reference sequence). V was cut by 5 bases and J by 0 bases, with 17 bases left in between. This CDR3 comprises 17 residues. The CDR3, as DNA: TGTGCCAGCAGCCCCGGGGGGGGGTCGAGCTCTGGAAACACCATATATTTT. This codes for CASSPGGGSSSGNTIYF.

This clone was detected once. The chain is built from TRBV7-8 and TRBJ1-2; D gene uncertain. This CDR3 is built from 16 residues. Per the germline V gene, CDR1 is SGHVS and CDR2 is FQNEAQ. Between the trimmed V and J ends, which lost 5 bases and 0 bases, there was a span of 16 bases. The CDR3 nucleotides read TGTGCCAGCAGCGAACACCGGGGAGTTCCTAACTATGGCTACACCTTC. It yields the protein CASSEHRGVPNYGYTF.

The rearrangement links TRBV19 to TRBJ1-2, with D unclear. The germline gives CDR1 LNHDA, CDR2 SQIVND (reference sequence). This CDR3 comprises 15 residues. Trimming pared 9 bases from V and 0 bases from J, leaving 17 bases between. Here the CDR3 DNA reads TGTGCCAGCAAACCGAGACAACTTACTAACTATGGCTACACCTTC. Translating gives CASKPRQLTNYGYTF.

The J gene is TRBJ1-1, the V gene TRBV6-2 or TRBV6-3; 7 bases agree with TRBD1. The CDR3 extends over 15 amino acids. Trimming at V came to 4 bases and at J to 1 base, leaving 6 bases not matched to a gene. In germline, CDR1 is MNHEY, CDR2 SVGEGT. The CDR3 DNA is TGTGCCAGCAGTTCCGGGACAGCCCCGAACACTGAAGCTTTCTTT. Protein sequence: CASSSGTAPNTEAFF.

The V call is TRBV19, the J call TRBJ2-2; D uncertain. CDR1 is LNHDA, CDR2 SQIVND, per germline (reference sequence). The V end lost 3 bases, the J end lost 4 bases, and 9 bases lay between the germline ends. The CDR3 is 14 amino acids. CDR3 in DNA: TGTGCCAGTAGTATGTCGGTCCCCACCGGGGAGCTGTTTTTT. Translation gives CASSMSVPTGELFF.

This chain connects TRBV5-6 to TRBJ2-1; 7 nucleotides match TRBD2. Looked up from germline, CDR1 is SGHDT and CDR2 is YYEEEE. The CDR3 spans 15 residues. V lost 3 bases to trimming and J lost 2 bases; unmatched junction nucleotides: 5. The CDR3 protein is CASSSVGGAYNEQFF. The DNA for the CDR3 is TGTGCCAGCAGCTCCGTTGGGGGGGCCTACAATGAGCAGTTCTTC.

The V and J genes are TRBV19 and TRBJ2-2, with D tentatively TRBD2 (5 bases). Germline V CDR1 and CDR2: LNHDA, SQIVND (reference sequence). The CDR3 contains 14 residues. V gave up 7 bases and J gave up 0 bases, with 9 bases separating them. CDR3 sequence: CASNGGPNTGELFF. CDR3 nucleotides: TGTGCCAGTAATGGAGGACCGAACACCGGGGAGCTGTTTTTT.

V gene TRBV15 combines with J gene TRBJ2-2; tentatively, D is TRBD1 (7 bases). This CDR3 spans 16 amino acids. The germline CDR1 and CDR2 sequences are LNHNV and YYDKDF (reference sequence). Trimming removed 0 bases at V and 7 bases at J, with 15 bases between. CDR3 sequence reads: CATSRDWRGQGGELFF. The CDR3 nucleotides are TGTGCCACCAGCAGAGATTGGAGGGGGCAGGGCGGGGAGCTGTTTTTT.

This rearrangement joins TRBV30 to TRBJ2-5; no clear D gene. The CDR3 contains 14 residues. V was clipped by 0 bases and J by 7 bases, with 15 bases between them. Looked up from germline, CDR1 is GTSNPN and CDR2 is SVGIG (reference sequence). The CDR3 protein is CAWSVPPRSGTQYF. The CDR3 bases are TGTGCCTGGAGTGTACCCCCCCGCTCGGGGACCCAGTACTTC.

This chain connects TRBV6-6 to TRBJ2-7, with D hard to call. Per germline, CDR1 MNHNY and CDR2 SVGAGI (reference sequence). The ends were cut back, 8 bases at V and 3 bases at J, with 8 bases in the middle. This CDR3 is built from 11 residues. The chain's CDR3 is CASRIGYEQYF. For the CDR3, the DNA is TGTGCCAGCCGTATCGGCTACGAGCAGTACTTC.

The rearrangement links TRBV5-1 to TRBJ1-4; 8 nucleotides match TRBD1. V lost 0 bases to trimming and J lost 7 bases; unmatched junction nucleotides: 5. The CDR3 covers 15 residues. Germline V CDR1 and CDR2: SGHRS, YFSETQ. CDR3 amino acids: CASSLAGQGTEKLFF. The CDR3 DNA sequence: TGCGCCAGCAGCTTGGCAGGACAGGGAACTGAAAAACTGTTTTTT.

This clone was counted only a few times. The chain employs TRBV6-5 and TRBJ1-2; D is uncertain. The CDR3 is made up of 14 amino acids. Germline V lookup: CDR1 MNHEY, CDR2 SVGAGI. V gave up 2 bases and J gave up 4 bases, with 11 bases separating them. The CDR3 DNA reads TGTGCCAGCAGTTACAGACCAGGCCCCTATGGCTACACCTTC. This encodes CASSYRPGPYGYTF.

J is TRBJ2-2 and V is TRBV12-3 or TRBV12-4, with a weak D call TRBD2 (6 bases). Between the trimmed V and J ends, which lost 3 bases and 7 bases, there was a span of 6 bases. The CDR3 contains 12 residues. The CDR3 region has the DNA TGTGCCAGCAGTTTGGGAGGCGGGGAGCTGTTTTTT. This sequence encodes CASSLGGGELFF.

The chain combines TRBV11-1 with TRBJ1-5; 8 positions match TRBD1. Germline CDR1 SGHAT, CDR2 FQDESV (reference sequence). V gave up 1 base and J gave up 4 bases; unmatched junction bases: 6. The CDR3 covers 16 residues. DNA of the CDR3: TGTGCCAGCAGCTTAGAAGACAGGGGCAAGAATCAGCCCCAGCATTTT. Amino acids: CASSLEDRGKNQPQHF.

CDR3 region: CAISESGVLRDGYTF. The CDR3 DNA is TGTGCCATCAGTGAGTCAGGGGTGTTGAGAGATGGCTACACCTTC. The chain employs TRBV10-3 and TRBJ1-2; D perhaps matches TRBD1 (5 bases). The V end lost 0 bases, the J end lost 6 bases, and 14 bases lay between the germline ends. Germline V gene lookup returns CDR1 ENHRY and CDR2 SYGVKD. This CDR3 is 15 amino acids long.

J is TRBJ2-7 and V is TRBV27, with 7 bases aligning to TRBD1. From germline, CDR1 is MNHEY and CDR2 SMNVEV (reference sequence). V lost 7 bases, J lost 0 bases, and 6 bases stayed unmatched. The CDR3 consists of 14 residues. The CDR3 loop reads CASNRQGGSYEQYF. For the CDR3, the DNA is TGTGCCAGCAACCGACAGGGTGGCTCCTACGAGCAGTACTTC.

The chain couples TRBV7-2 to TRBJ2-2; TRBD2 aligns across 11 bases. This CDR3 spans 16 amino acids. CDR1 is SGHTA and CDR2 is FQGNSA in the germline V gene. J gave up 7 bases and V 5 bases, and 9 bases lay outside the gene matches. CDR3 DNA sequence: TGTGCCAGCAGCCCGACTAGCGGGGATTTGTACGGGGAGCTGTTTTTT. This translates into CASSPTSGDLYGELFF.

Here the CDR3 reads CASSDPGHGSKPLHF. In DNA form, the CDR3 reads TGTGCCAGCAGTGATCCGGGACACGGTTCGAAACCCCTCCACTTT. The chain links TRBV6-4 to TRBJ1-6, with D maybe TRBD1 (6 bases). The CDR3 consists of 15 residues. CDR1 and CDR2 (germline): MRHNA, SNTAGT. V lost 3 bases and J lost 12, with 18 bases in between.

Here the CDR3 DNA reads TGCGCCAGCAGTCGCTTAACCATGACAGGGGCGGTTAACTATGGCTACACCTTC. It yields the protein CASSRLTMTGAVNYGYTF. The V gene is TRBV23-1, the J gene TRBJ1-2; the match to TRBD1 covers 8 bases. TRBV23-1 is annotated as an ORF whose role is uncertain. The CDR3 is 18 residues long. V was pared by 4 bases and J by 1 base, with 14 bases of the junction left unmatched.

The V gene is TRBV18, the J gene TRBJ1-1, with 8 bases lining up with TRBD1. The CDR3 sequence is 16 residues long. V gave up 3 bases and J gave up 0 bases; unmatched junction bases: 6. Looked up from germline, CDR1 is KGHSH and CDR2 is LQKENI. The CDR3 spells CASSPRTGRVNTEAFF. The CDR3 region has the DNA TGTGCCAGCTCACCGCGGACAGGGAGGGTGAACACTGAAGCTTTCTTT. Supplemented by reference TRBV18 and TRBJ1-1, the full variable domain reads NAGVMQNPRHLVRRRGQEARLRCSPMKGHSHVYWYRQLPEEGLKFMVYLQKENIIDESGMPKERFSAEFPKEGPSILRIQQVVRGDSAAYFCASSPRTGRVNTEAFFGQGTRLTVV.